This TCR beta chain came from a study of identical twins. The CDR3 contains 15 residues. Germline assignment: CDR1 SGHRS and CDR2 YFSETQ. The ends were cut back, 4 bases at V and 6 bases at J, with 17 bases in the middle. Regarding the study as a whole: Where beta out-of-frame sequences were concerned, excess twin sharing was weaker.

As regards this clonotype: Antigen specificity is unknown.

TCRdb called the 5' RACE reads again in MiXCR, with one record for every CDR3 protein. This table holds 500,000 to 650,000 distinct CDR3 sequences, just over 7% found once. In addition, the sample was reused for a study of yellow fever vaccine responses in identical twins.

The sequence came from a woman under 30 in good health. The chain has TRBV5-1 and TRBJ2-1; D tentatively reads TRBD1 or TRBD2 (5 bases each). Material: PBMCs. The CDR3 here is CASSPGLEFGNEQFF. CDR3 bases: TGCGCCAGCAGCCCGGGGCTAGAGTTTGGCAATGAGCAGTTCTTC. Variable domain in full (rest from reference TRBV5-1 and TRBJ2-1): KAGVTQTPRYLIKTRGQQVTLSCSPISGHRSVSWYQQTPGQGLQFLFEYFSETQRNKGNFPGRFSGRQFSNSRSEMNVSTLELGDSALYLCASSPGLEFGNEQFFGPGTRLTVL.